This T cell receptor (beta chain) was found in a study of glioma-infiltrating T cells. Amplification of TCR alpha and beta CDR3 regions from RNA used iRepertoire nested multiplex PCR. TCRdb called the multiplex PCR reads again in MiXCR, with one record for every CDR3 protein. The sample lists more than 300,000 distinct CDR3 sequences, around 45% occurring once. Only a few counts were recorded for this clonotype. This CDR3 contains 13 residues. Germline CDR1 reads MNHNS; CDR2 reads SASEGT. The V segment lost 10 bases and the J segment 4 bases; nucleotides outside the gene matches: 8. The source material was glioma tissue, nonneoplastic brain tissue, or PBMCs (not recorded which). The chain links TRBV6-1 to TRBJ2-3; 7 nucleotides match TRBD2. The sequence was obtained from a human donor with low-grade glioma or glioblastoma, undergoing nonglioma brain surgery, or in good health (not recorded which). The CDR3 nucleotides are TGTGCCACCTCCCGCGGGAGCGCAGATACGCAGTATTTT. This gives the protein CATSRGSADTQYF.